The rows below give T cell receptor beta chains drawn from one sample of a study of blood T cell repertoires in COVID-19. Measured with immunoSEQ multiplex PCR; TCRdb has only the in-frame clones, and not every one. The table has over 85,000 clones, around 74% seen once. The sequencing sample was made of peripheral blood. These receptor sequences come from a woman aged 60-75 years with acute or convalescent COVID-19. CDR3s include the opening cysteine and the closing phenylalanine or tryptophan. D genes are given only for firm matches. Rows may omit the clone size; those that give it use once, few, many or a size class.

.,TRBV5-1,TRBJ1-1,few,CASNEGVLMNTEAFF,TGCGCCAGCAATGAGGGGGTACTAATGAACACTGAAGCTTTCTTT
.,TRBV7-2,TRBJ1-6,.,CASRATQGTPLHF,TGTGCCAGCAGGGCTACTCAGGGAACACCCCTCCACTTT
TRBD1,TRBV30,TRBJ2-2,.,CACSGQANTGELFF,TGTGCCTGTTCGGGACAGGCGAACACCGGGGAGCTGTTTTTT
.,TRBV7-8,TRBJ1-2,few,CASSLARGGLDYGYTF,TGTGCCAGCAGCTTAGCACGAGGCGGGTTGGACTATGGCTACACCTTC
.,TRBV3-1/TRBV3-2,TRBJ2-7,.,CASSQTWGAYEQYF,TGTGCCAGCAGCCAAACATGGGGGGCCTACGAGCAGTACTTC
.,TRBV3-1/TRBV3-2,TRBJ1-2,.,CASSQGRWGPLNGGYTF,TGTGCCAGCAGCCAAGGGAGATGGGGGCCGCTTAATGGTGGCTACACCTTC
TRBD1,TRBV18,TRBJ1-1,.,CASSPQGTGGGTEAFF,TGTGCCAGCTCACCGCAGGGGACAGGGGGTGGCACTGAAGCTTTCTTT
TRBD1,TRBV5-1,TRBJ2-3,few,CASSQDRSSTDTQYF,TGCGCCAGCAGCCAGGACAGGAGCAGCACAGATACGCAGTATTTT
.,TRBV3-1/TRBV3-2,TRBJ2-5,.,CASSRTSLETQYF,TGTGCCAGCAGCCGTACCTCACTAGAGACCCAGTACTTC
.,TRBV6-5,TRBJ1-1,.,CASKRETPNTEAFF,TGTGCCAGCAAGAGGGAGACACCTAACACTGAAGCTTTCTTT
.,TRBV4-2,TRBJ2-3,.,CASSQDLGGGRDTQYF,TGTGCCAGCAGCCAAGATTTGGGGGGGGGCAGGGATACGCAGTATTTT
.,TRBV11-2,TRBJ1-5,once,CASSLPNQPQHF,TGTGCCAGCAGCCTACCGAATCAGCCCCAGCATTTT
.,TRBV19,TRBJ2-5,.,CASSPARQKETQYF,TGTGCCAGTAGTCCCGCCCGCCAGAAAGAGACCCAGTACTTC
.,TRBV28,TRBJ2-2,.,CASRLREPGELFF,TGTGCCAGCAGGTTAAGGGAGCCCGGGGAGCTGTTTTTT
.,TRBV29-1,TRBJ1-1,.,CSARGQANTEAFF,TGCAGCGCAAGAGGGCAGGCGAACACTGAAGCTTTCTTT
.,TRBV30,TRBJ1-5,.,CAWSVSEGKPQHF,TGTGCCTGGAGTGTAAGCGAGGGAAAGCCCCAGCATTTT
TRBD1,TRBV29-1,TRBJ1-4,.,CSVGTGGSGKLFF,TGCAGCGTCGGGACAGGGGGTAGTGGAAAACTGTTTTTT
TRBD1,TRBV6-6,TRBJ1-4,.,CASSGKGAANEKLFF,TGTGCCAGCAGTGGGAAGGGGGCTGCTAATGAAAAACTGTTTTTT
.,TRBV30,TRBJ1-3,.,CAHDRSSGNTIYF,TGTGCACATGACAGGAGCTCTGGAAACACCATATATTTT
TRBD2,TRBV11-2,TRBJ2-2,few,CASTPLAGGPTGELFF,TGTGCCAGCACCCCACTAGCGGGGGGCCCTACCGGGGAGCTGTTTTTT
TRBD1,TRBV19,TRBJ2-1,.,CASSTGTGVNEQFF,TGTGCCAGTAGTACCGGGACAGGGGTCAATGAGCAGTTCTTC
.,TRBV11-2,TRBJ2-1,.,CASSSQLNEQFF,TGTGCCAGCAGCTCACAGCTTAATGAGCAGTTCTTC
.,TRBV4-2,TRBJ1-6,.,CASSQEVSGNENF,TGTGCCAGCAGCCAGGAAGTCTCCGGGAACGAAAACTTT
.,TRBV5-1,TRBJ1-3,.,CASSTGDIGNTIYF,TGCGCCAGCAGCACCGGGGACATTGGAAACACCATATATTTT
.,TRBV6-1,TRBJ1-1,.,CASSEDRDTEAFF,TGTGCCAGCAGTGAAGACAGGGACACTGAAGCTTTCTTT
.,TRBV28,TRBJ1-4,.,CASWRHANEKLFF,TGTGCCAGCTGGCGACACGCTAATGAAAAACTGTTTTTT
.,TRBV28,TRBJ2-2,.,CASNWGGPGELFF,TGTGCCAGCAACTGGGGGGGGCCCGGGGAGCTGTTTTTT
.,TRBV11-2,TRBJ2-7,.,CASSLTIGYEQYF,TGTGCCAGCAGCTTAACGATCGGTTACGAGCAGTACTTC
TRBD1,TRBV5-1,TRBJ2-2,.,CASSLTTGNPGELFF,TGCGCCAGCAGCTTGACGACAGGGAACCCCGGGGAGCTGTTTTTT
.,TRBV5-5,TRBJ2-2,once,CASSSPGIGPGELFF,TGTGCCAGCAGCTCTCCGGGAATCGGGCCGGGGGAGCTGTTTTTT
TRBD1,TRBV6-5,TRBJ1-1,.,CASWDRGEAFF,TGTGCCAGCTGGGACAGGGGTGAAGCTTTCTTT
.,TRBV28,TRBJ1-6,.,CASSLRTRNSPLHF,TGTGCCAGCAGTTTGCGGACAAGGAATTCACCCCTCCACTTT
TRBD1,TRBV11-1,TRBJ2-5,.,CASSRPGQGVSETQYF,TGTGCCAGCAGCCGACCGGGACAGGGGGTTTCGGAGACCCAGTACTTC
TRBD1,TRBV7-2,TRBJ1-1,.,CASSLRDSTEAFF,TGTGCCAGCAGCTTAAGGGACAGCACTGAAGCTTTCTTT
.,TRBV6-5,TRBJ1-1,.,CASSRAAFLNTEAFF,TGTGCCAGCAGCAGGGCGGCCTTTTTGAACACTGAAGCTTTCTTT
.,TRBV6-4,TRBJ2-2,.,CASRRERQSGELFF,TGTGCCAGCAGGAGGGAGAGGCAAAGCGGGGAGCTGTTTTTT
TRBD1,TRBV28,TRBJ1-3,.,CASTRDRRPHFSGNTIYF,TGTGCCAGCACCCGGGACAGGCGACCGCACTTCTCTGGAAACACCATATATTTT
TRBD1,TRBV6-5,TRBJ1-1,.,CASNGQDLWATEAFF,TGTGCCAGCAATGGACAGGACCTTTGGGCCACTGAAGCTTTCTTT
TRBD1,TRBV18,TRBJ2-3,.,CASSRQGIGTDTQYF,TGTGCCAGCTCACGACAGGGGATTGGCACAGATACGCAGTATTTT
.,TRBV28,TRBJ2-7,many,CASTGPLGEQYF,TGTGCCAGTACAGGACCTCTAGGAGAGCAGTACTTC
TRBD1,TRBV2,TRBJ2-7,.,CASSDRWTGEQYF,TGTGCCAGCAGTGACCGCTGGACAGGAGAGCAGTACTTC
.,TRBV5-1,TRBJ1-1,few,CASSLVGGIPNTEAFF,TGCGCCAGCAGCTTGGTCGGAGGTATACCGAACACTGAAGCTTTCTTT